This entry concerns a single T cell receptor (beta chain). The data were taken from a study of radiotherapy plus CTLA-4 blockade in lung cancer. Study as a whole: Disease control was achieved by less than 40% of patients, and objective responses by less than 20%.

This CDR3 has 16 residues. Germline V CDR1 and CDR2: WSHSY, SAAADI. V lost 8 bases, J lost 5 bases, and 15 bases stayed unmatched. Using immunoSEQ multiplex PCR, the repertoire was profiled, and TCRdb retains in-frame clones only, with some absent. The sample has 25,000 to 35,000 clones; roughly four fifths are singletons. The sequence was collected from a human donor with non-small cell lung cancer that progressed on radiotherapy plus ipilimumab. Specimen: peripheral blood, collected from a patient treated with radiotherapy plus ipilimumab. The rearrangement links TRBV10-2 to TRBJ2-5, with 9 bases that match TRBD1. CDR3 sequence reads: CASGGGQGTSRETQYF. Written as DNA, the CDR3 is TGCGCCAGCGGCGGGGGACAGGGCACATCGCGGGAGACCCAGTACTTC.